This T cell receptor beta chain was profiled in a study of CD8 T cells in ankylosing spondylitis. Study-level points and caveats: In ankylosing spondylitis blood, a motif of roughly 8 highly homologous TCR beta variants appeared characteristic. In reactive arthritis synovial fluid and blood, some motif variants had been reported before.

TCRdb re-called the 5' RACE reads with MiXCR, one entry per CDR3 protein. Here the sample spans around 440,000 distinct CDR3 sequences, roughly a sixth being singletons. The V gene's germline CDR1 is SEHNR and CDR2 FQNEAQ (reference sequence). The germline V and J ends were trimmed by 3 bases and 4 bases, with 12 bases remaining between them. There are 14 residues in the CDR3. Turning to this clonotype: Its target is not known.

This receptor was identified in a male donor with ankylosing spondylitis. The V call is TRBV7-9, the J call TRBJ1-2; no clear D. Input material: blood, either unsorted or a sorted T cell fraction (not recorded which). DNA for the CDR3: TGTGCCAGCAGCTTCGGCGGGTCCGGCTATGGCTACACCTTC. Amino acids: CASSFGGSGYGYTF. The full variable domain, completed using reference TRBV7-9 and TRBJ1-2, is DTGVSQNPRHKITKRGQNVTFRCDPISEHNRLYWYRQTLGQGPEFLTYFQNEAQLEKSRLLSDRFSAERPKGSFSTLEIQRTEQGDSAMYLCASSFGGSGYGYTFGSGTRLTVV.